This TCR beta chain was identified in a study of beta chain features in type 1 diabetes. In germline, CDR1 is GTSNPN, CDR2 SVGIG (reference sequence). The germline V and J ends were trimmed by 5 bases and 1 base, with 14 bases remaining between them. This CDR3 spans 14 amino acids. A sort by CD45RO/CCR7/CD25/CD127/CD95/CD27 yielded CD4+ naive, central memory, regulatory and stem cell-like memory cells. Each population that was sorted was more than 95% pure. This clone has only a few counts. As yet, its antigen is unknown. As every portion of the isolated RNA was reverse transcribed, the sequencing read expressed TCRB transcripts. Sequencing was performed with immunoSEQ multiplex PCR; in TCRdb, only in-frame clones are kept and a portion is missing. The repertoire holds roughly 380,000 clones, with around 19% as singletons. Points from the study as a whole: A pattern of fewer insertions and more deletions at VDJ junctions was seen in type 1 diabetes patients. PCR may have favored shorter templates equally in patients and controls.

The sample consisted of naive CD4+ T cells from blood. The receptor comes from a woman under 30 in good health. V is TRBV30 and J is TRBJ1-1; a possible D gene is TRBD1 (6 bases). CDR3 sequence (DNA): TGTGCCTGGTTATCAGGGGCCCCGAACACTGAAGCTTTCTTT. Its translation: CAWLSGAPNTEAFF.